What follows is one T cell receptor beta chain and its context. Trimming at V came to 3 bases and at J to 11 bases, leaving 7 bases not matched to a gene. This CDR3 is 12 amino acids long. Germline V gene sequence: CDR1 DFQATT, CDR2 SNEGSKA (reference sequence). The sample is drawn from a study of blood T cell repertoires in COVID-19. About the research overall: Researchers got acute and convalescent COVID-19 samples from the United States, Italy and Spain. Sources were T cells, B-cell-depleted T cells, or PBMCs; the material itself was cDNA or gDNA.

Authors' data handling: Reference gene primer amplification gave nucleated cell count estimates. This table comes from immunoSEQ multiplex PCR, and its TCRdb copy is limited to in-frame clones, with some not included. The D gene and trimming were derived from the DNA, and the V and J assignments and clone size from that table. The sample carries some 80,000 clones, 85% to 90% recorded once. Sequencing used peripheral blood. The TCR comes from a human donor in a cohort sampled during active COVID-19. The rearrangement links TRBV20-1 to TRBJ1-1, with 9 bases lining up with TRBD1. The CDR3 DNA follows: TGCAGTGCTAGTGGACCACAGGGGGCGGCTTTCTTT. Protein sequence: CSASGPQGAAFF.